A selection of T cell receptor beta chains follows, all from one sample in a study of T cell responses to AZD1222 COVID-19 vaccine. Profiling relied on immunoSEQ multiplex PCR, and the TCRdb table lists in-frame clones only, not all of them. The sample contains about 93,000 clones, over 85% of which appear only once. The material was peripheral blood, obtained on day 0 of MenACWY control vaccination. The receptors stem from an adult in good health. CDR3s include the opening cysteine and the closing phenylalanine or tryptophan. The D gene is left open where the match is weak. The size entry is marked missing in some rows and otherwise reads once, few, many or a size class.

v_gene: TRBV15; abundance: -; d_gene: TRBD2; j_gene: TRBJ2-1; CDR3aa: CATKSSGGAYNEQFF
v_gene: TRBV6-6; abundance: -; d_gene: TRBD1; j_gene: TRBJ1-2; CDR3aa: CASRRNPGQGTNYGYTF
v_gene: TRBV7-6; abundance: -; d_gene: -; j_gene: TRBJ2-3; CDR3aa: CASSLVAESTDTQYF
v_gene: TRBV19; abundance: -; d_gene: -; j_gene: TRBJ1-6; CDR3aa: CASSVPTGLQTYNSPLHF
v_gene: TRBV4-3; abundance: -; d_gene: -; j_gene: TRBJ1-4; CDR3aa: CASSQLALPRGSNEKLFF
v_gene: TRBV7-9; abundance: -; d_gene: -; j_gene: TRBJ2-3; CDR3aa: CASRGGTDTQYF
v_gene: TRBV30; abundance: -; d_gene: -; j_gene: TRBJ1-5; CDR3aa: CAWSGDSNQPQHF
v_gene: TRBV18; abundance: -; d_gene: -; j_gene: TRBJ2-6; CDR3aa: CASSPLAGRPGANVLTF
v_gene: TRBV27; abundance: -; d_gene: -; j_gene: TRBJ1-4; CDR3aa: CASSLGVGDNEKLFF
v_gene: TRBV9; abundance: -; d_gene: TRBD1; j_gene: TRBJ1-6; CDR3aa: CASSVDRGNSPLHF
v_gene: TRBV4-1; abundance: -; d_gene: -; j_gene: TRBJ1-3; CDR3aa: CASSQGEYRGLSSGNTIYF
v_gene: TRBV4-2; abundance: few; d_gene: TRBD2; j_gene: TRBJ2-3; CDR3aa: CASSQAGGHTDTQYF
v_gene: TRBV2; abundance: -; d_gene: -; j_gene: TRBJ1-1; CDR3aa: CASKVGWMTEAFF
v_gene: TRBV19; abundance: -; d_gene: -; j_gene: TRBJ1-1; CDR3aa: CASSIDRDTSEAFF
v_gene: TRBV5-6; abundance: -; d_gene: TRBD1; j_gene: TRBJ2-7; CDR3aa: CASSWRTGGTYEQYF
v_gene: TRBV29-1; abundance: -; d_gene: TRBD1; j_gene: TRBJ1-6; CDR3aa: CSASGGTADSPLHF
v_gene: TRBV19; abundance: once; d_gene: TRBD1; j_gene: TRBJ1-2; CDR3aa: CASQNTGQNYGYTF
v_gene: TRBV5-4; abundance: -; d_gene: -; j_gene: TRBJ2-5; CDR3aa: CASSLISGPQETQYF
v_gene: TRBV7-9; abundance: -; d_gene: -; j_gene: TRBJ1-1; CDR3aa: CASSTLEGDLNTEAFF
v_gene: TRBV10-2; abundance: -; d_gene: -; j_gene: TRBJ2-1; CDR3aa: CASSVTKVAGLRANEQFF
v_gene: TRBV7-2; abundance: -; d_gene: TRBD1; j_gene: TRBJ1-3; CDR3aa: CASSRTGAGNTIYF
v_gene: TRBV11-2; abundance: once; d_gene: TRBD1; j_gene: TRBJ2-7; CDR3aa: CASSLGWDSLYEQYF
v_gene: TRBV6-4; abundance: -; d_gene: TRBD2; j_gene: TRBJ2-1; CDR3aa: CASSDSSGGANEQFF
v_gene: TRBV27; abundance: -; d_gene: -; j_gene: TRBJ1-5; CDR3aa: CASRSAGAQPQHF
v_gene: TRBV6-5; abundance: -; d_gene: -; j_gene: TRBJ2-1; CDR3aa: CASSYSGPSVQFF
v_gene: TRBV7-9; abundance: -; d_gene: -; j_gene: TRBJ1-4; CDR3aa: CASSLDSNEKLFF
v_gene: TRBV7-9; abundance: -; d_gene: -; j_gene: TRBJ1-1; CDR3aa: CASSLAPDTEAFF
v_gene: TRBV28; abundance: -; d_gene: -; j_gene: TRBJ1-6; CDR3aa: CASMSQANLRNSPLHF
v_gene: TRBV4-3; abundance: -; d_gene: TRBD1; j_gene: TRBJ1-4; CDR3aa: CASSQAAGGDKLFF
v_gene: TRBV9; abundance: -; d_gene: -; j_gene: TRBJ1-4; CDR3aa: CASSVEGSTNEKLFF
v_gene: TRBV5-6; abundance: -; d_gene: -; j_gene: TRBJ1-2; CDR3aa: CASSLGGYYGYTF
v_gene: TRBV15; abundance: -; d_gene: TRBD2; j_gene: TRBJ2-1; CDR3aa: CATSRDRGTISYNEQFF
v_gene: TRBV7-8; abundance: -; d_gene: -; j_gene: TRBJ1-2; CDR3aa: CASSLSQPSSYGYTF
v_gene: TRBV7-2; abundance: -; d_gene: -; j_gene: TRBJ2-3; CDR3aa: CASSLGRGGLADTQYF
v_gene: TRBV7-9; abundance: -; d_gene: -; j_gene: TRBJ1-5; CDR3aa: CASSKGDQPQHF
v_gene: TRBV15; abundance: -; d_gene: -; j_gene: TRBJ2-5; CDR3aa: CATSRGGGGSRETQYF
v_gene: TRBV12-3/TRBV12-4; abundance: -; d_gene: -; j_gene: TRBJ2-7; CDR3aa: CASSLYYEQYF
v_gene: TRBV27; abundance: -; d_gene: TRBD1; j_gene: TRBJ2-7; CDR3aa: CASSLSWTGGYEQYF
v_gene: TRBV6-2/TRBV6-3; abundance: -; d_gene: -; j_gene: TRBJ1-3; CDR3aa: CASSLGFSGNTIYF
v_gene: TRBV11-3; abundance: -; d_gene: -; j_gene: TRBJ1-1; CDR3aa: CASSSDPQGNTEAFF
v_gene: TRBV10-3; abundance: -; d_gene: -; j_gene: TRBJ1-1; CDR3aa: CAIRAHGGNGMNTEAFF
v_gene: TRBV4-1; abundance: once; d_gene: TRBD2; j_gene: TRBJ2-5; CDR3aa: CASSQGTSGGQETQYF
v_gene: TRBV6-1; abundance: -; d_gene: -; j_gene: TRBJ2-4; CDR3aa: CASSVTGSQLAKNIQYF
v_gene: TRBV30; abundance: few; d_gene: TRBD1; j_gene: TRBJ1-1; CDR3aa: CAWRDRWRNTEAFF
v_gene: TRBV7-3; abundance: -; d_gene: -; j_gene: TRBJ2-2; CDR3aa: CASSLERTLPGELFF
v_gene: TRBV12-3/TRBV12-4; abundance: -; d_gene: -; j_gene: TRBJ1-1; CDR3aa: CASSFPLDTEAFF
v_gene: TRBV11-2; abundance: -; d_gene: -; j_gene: TRBJ2-3; CDR3aa: CASRRTDTQYF
v_gene: TRBV11-2; abundance: -; d_gene: -; j_gene: TRBJ2-3; CDR3aa: CASSLVSGGTDTQYF
v_gene: TRBV5-1; abundance: once; d_gene: TRBD1; j_gene: TRBJ1-1; CDR3aa: CASSSFTGTGIGSTEAFF
v_gene: TRBV7-8; abundance: -; d_gene: -; j_gene: TRBJ1-5; CDR3aa: CASKLGAANQPQHF
v_gene: TRBV4-3; abundance: -; d_gene: -; j_gene: TRBJ1-5; CDR3aa: CASSQDQGKNQPQHF
v_gene: TRBV3-1/TRBV3-2; abundance: -; d_gene: -; j_gene: TRBJ2-5; CDR3aa: CASSRREPQYF